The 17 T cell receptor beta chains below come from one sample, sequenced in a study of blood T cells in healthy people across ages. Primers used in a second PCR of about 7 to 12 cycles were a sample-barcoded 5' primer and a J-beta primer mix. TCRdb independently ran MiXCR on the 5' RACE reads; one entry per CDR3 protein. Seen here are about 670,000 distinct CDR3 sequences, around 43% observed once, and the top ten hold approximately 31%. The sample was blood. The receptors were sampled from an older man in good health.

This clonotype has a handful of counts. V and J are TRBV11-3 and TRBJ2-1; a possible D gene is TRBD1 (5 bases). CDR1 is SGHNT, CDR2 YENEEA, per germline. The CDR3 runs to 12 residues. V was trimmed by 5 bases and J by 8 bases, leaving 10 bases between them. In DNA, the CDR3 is TGTGCCAGCAGCCCAGGGTTGGATGAGCAGTTCTTC. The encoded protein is CASSPGLDEQFF.

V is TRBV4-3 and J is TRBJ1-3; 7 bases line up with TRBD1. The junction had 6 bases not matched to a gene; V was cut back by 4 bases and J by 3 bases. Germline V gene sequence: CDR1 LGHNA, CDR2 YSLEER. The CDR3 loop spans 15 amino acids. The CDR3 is CASSRQGAVGNTIYF. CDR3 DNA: TGCGCCAGCAGCCGACAGGGTGCCGTTGGAAACACCATATATTTT.

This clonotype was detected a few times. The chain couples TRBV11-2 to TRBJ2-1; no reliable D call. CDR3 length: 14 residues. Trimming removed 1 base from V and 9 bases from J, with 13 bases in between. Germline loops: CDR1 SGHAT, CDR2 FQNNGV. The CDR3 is CASSLVRSVCEQFF. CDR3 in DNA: TGTGCCAGCAGCTTAGTTAGATCGGTGTGTGAGCAGTTCTTC. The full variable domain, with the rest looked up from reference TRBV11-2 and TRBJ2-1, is EAGVAQSPRYKIIEKRQSVAFWCNPISGHATLYWYQQILGQGPKLLIQFQNNGVVDDSQLPKDRFSAERLKGVDSTLKIQPAKLEDSAVYLCASSLVRSVCEQFFGPGTRLTVL.

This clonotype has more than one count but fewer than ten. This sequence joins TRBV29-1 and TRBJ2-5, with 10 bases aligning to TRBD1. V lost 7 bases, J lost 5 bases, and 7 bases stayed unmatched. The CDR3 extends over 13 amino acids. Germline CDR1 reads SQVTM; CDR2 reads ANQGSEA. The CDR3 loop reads CSAGTGVGETQYF. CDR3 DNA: TGCAGCGCCGGGACAGGGGTCGGGGAGACCCAGTACTTC.

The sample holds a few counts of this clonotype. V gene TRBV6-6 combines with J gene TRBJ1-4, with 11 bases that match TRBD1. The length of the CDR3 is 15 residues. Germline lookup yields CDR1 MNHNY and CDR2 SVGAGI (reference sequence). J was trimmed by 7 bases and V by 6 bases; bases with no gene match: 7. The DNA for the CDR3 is TGTGCCAGCAGCCGAAGGACAGGGGGCGTTGAAAAACTGTTTTTT. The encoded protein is CASSRRTGGVEKLFF.

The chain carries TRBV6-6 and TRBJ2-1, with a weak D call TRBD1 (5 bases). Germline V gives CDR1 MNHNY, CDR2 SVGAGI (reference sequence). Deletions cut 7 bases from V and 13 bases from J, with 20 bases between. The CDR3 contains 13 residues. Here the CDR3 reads CASKTLGAETQFF. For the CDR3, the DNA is TGTGCCAGCAAAACTCTAGGGGCGGAGACCCAGTTCTTC.

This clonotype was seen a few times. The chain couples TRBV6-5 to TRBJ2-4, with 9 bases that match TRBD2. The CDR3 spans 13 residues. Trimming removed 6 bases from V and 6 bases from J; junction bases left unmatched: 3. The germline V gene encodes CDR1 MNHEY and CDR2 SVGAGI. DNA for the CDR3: TGTGCCAGCAGGACTAGCGGTGTAAACATTCAGTACTTC. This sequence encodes CASRTSGVNIQYF.

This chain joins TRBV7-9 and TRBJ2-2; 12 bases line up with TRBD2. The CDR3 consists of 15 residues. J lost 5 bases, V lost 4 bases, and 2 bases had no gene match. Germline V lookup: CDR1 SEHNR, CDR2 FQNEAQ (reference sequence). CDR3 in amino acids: CASSSTSGRTGELFF. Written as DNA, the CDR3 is TGTGCCAGCAGCTCGACTAGCGGGAGAACCGGGGAGCTGTTTTTT.

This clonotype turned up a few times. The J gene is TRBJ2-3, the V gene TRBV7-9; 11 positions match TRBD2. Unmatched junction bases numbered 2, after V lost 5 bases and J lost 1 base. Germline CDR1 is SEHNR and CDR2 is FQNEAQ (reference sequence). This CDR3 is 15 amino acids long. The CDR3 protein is CASSVSGGGTDTQYF. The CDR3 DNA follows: TGTGCCAGCAGCGTTAGCGGGGGGGGCACAGATACGCAGTATTTT.

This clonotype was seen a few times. The DNA of the CDR3 is TGTGCCAGCAGCCAAAGGACAGGGGCGCCTGGGGCCAACGTCCTGACTTTC. Translating it yields CASSQRTGAPGANVLTF. The J gene is TRBJ2-6, the V gene TRBV7-2; 9 bases line up with TRBD1. Per the germline V gene, CDR1 is SGHTA and CDR2 is FQGNSA. The CDR3 contains 17 residues. V dropped 5 bases and J dropped 2; count of bases not matched to a gene: 7.

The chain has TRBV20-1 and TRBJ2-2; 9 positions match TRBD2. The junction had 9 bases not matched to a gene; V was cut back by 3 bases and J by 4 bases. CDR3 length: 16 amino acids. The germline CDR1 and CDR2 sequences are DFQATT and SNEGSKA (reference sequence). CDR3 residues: CSASVGGRASTGELFF. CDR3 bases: TGCAGTGCTAGTGTCGGCGGGAGGGCGAGCACCGGGGAGCTGTTTTTT.

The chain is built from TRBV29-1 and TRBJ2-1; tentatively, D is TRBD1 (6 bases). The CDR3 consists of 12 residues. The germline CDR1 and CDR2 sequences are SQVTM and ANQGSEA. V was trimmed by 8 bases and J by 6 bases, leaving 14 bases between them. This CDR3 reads CSSLRGGNEQFF. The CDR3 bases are TGCAGCTCCCTGAGAGGGGGCAATGAGCAGTTCTTC.

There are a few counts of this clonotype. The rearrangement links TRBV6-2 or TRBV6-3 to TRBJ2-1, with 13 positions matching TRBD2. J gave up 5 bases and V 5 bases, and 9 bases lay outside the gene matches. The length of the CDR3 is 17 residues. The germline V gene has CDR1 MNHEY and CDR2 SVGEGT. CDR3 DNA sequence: TGTGCCAGCAGTAGACCCGGGACTAGCGGGGTCCACAATGAGCAGTTCTTC. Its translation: CASSRPGTSGVHNEQFF.

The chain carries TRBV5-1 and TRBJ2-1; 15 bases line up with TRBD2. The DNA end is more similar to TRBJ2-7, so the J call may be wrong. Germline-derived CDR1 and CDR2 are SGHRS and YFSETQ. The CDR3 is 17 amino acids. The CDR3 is CASSGTSGRNSYNEQYF. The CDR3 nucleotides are TGCGCCAGCAGCGGGACTAGCGGGAGGAACTCCTACAATGAGCAGTACTTC.

CDR3 coding DNA: TGCAGTGCTAGAGATAGGATCGACAGGATGAAGGGACTAGCGTTTGGCACAGATACGCAGTATTTT. Amino acids: CSARDRIDRMKGLAFGTDTQYF. The chain couples TRBV20-1 to TRBJ2-3; 10 bases are a match to TRBD2. Germline CDR1 is DFQATT and CDR2 is SNEGSKA (reference sequence). Trimming removed 0 bases from V and 1 base from J; junction bases left unmatched: 22. CDR3 size: 22 residues.

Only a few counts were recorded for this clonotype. The CDR3 loop reads CASSPQTGLGTGANVLTF. The CDR3 bases are TGTGCCAGCAGCCCCCAAACAGGGTTGGGAACTGGGGCCAACGTCCTGACTTTC. The chain combines TRBV4-2 with TRBJ2-6; a possible D gene is TRBD1 (6 bases). The V gene's germline CDR1 is LGHNA and CDR2 YNFKEQ. V was shortened by 4 bases and J by 2 bases, with 18 bases between the two germline ends. The CDR3 totals 18 residues.

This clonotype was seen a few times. CDR3 protein: CASSLTGGQPQHF. CDR3 nucleotide sequence: TGTGCCAGCAGCTTAACTGGGGGTCAGCCCCAGCATTTT. The chain has TRBV7-3 and TRBJ1-5; TRBD1 might be the D (5 bases). The germline V gene has CDR1 SGHTA and CDR2 FQGTGA. The CDR3 consists of 13 residues. V was shortened by 0 bases and J by 6 bases, with 6 bases between the two germline ends.